A single sample is the source of the 18 T cell receptor beta chains below, sequenced in a study of beta chain features in type 1 diabetes. The whole isolated RNA underwent reverse transcription, so sequencing captured expressed TCRB transcripts. Generated by immunoSEQ multiplex PCR, the TCRdb table keeps only in-frame clones and is missing some. The data hold hundreds of thousands of clones, with approximately 12% observed a single time. The sample comprised naive CD4+ T cells from blood. The receptors originated from a man between 18 and 35 years old in good health.

V gene TRBV5-4 combines with J gene TRBJ2-5, with 11 bases matching TRBD2. The germline gives CDR1 SGHNT, CDR2 YYREEE (reference sequence). The CDR3 loop spans 15 amino acids. V was pared by 4 bases and J by 2 bases, with 4 bases of the junction left unmatched. The CDR3 spells CASSKGLAEQETQYF. The CDR3, as DNA: TGTGCCAGCAGCAAGGGACTAGCGGAACAAGAGACCCAGTACTTC.

In its sample, this clone was seen a few times. The chain uses TRBV7-2 and TRBJ2-1; weak D call: TRBD1 (6 bases). This CDR3 contains 14 residues. Germline-derived CDR1 and CDR2 are SGHTA and FQGNSA. Trimming left V 3 bases short and J 2 bases short, with 8 bases between. CDR3 region: CASSLTGAYNEQFF. CDR3 nucleotide sequence: TGTGCCAGCAGCTTGACAGGCGCCTACAATGAGCAGTTCTTC.

This clone was counted only a few times. CDR3: CASSLAGDPYNEQFF. As DNA, the CDR3 is TGTGCCAGCAGCTTAGCGGGAGACCCCTACAATGAGCAGTTCTTC. This chain uses TRBV7-9 with TRBJ2-1, with D maybe TRBD2 (5 bases). The V end lost 0 bases, the J end lost 2 bases, and 8 bases lay between the germline ends. Germline CDR1 reads SEHNR; CDR2 reads FQNEAQ (reference sequence). This CDR3 spans 15 amino acids.

This clone appeared a few times. This rearrangement joins TRBV9 to TRBJ2-5; 7 positions agree with TRBD1. Trimming cost V 5 bases and J 2 bases; bases outside gene matches: 12. Germline CDR1 is SGDLS and CDR2 is YYNGEE. CDR3 size: 16 residues. CDR3 protein: CASSLTGTATQETQYF. CDR3 nucleotide sequence: TGTGCCAGCAGTCTCACCGGGACAGCCACTCAAGAGACCCAGTACTTC. The variable domain in full, completed from reference TRBV9 and TRBJ2-5, reads DSGVTQTPKHLITATGQRVTLRCSPRSGDLSVYWYQQSLDQGLQFLIQYYNGEERAKGNILERFSAQQFPDLHSELNLSSLELGDSALYFCASSLTGTATQETQYFGPGTRLLVL.

The V and J genes are TRBV11-2 and TRBJ1-2; no clear D. V was cut by 6 bases and J by 6 bases, with 11 bases left in between. Germline values: CDR1 SGHAT, CDR2 FQNNGV. This CDR3 is built from 12 residues. In DNA, the CDR3 is TGTGCCAGCAGGGTCGGAGGCCATGGCTACACCTTC. Residues: CASRVGGHGYTF.

This clone has more than one count but fewer than ten. The CDR3 DNA reads as TGTGCCAGCAGTGCTCTCGGCTACGAGCAGTACTTC. It codes for CASSALGYEQYF. The chain uses TRBV6-5 and TRBJ2-7; D unresolved. The CDR3 extends over 12 amino acids. Germline V lookup: CDR1 MNHEY, CDR2 SVGAGI. With 5 bases removed from V and 3 bases from J, the gap between germline ends came to 8 bases.

The chain combines TRBV14 with TRBJ2-1; maybe TRBD1 (6 bases). V dropped 2 bases and J dropped 6 bases, with 14 bases sitting between them. Germline values: CDR1 SGHDN, CDR2 FVKESK. The CDR3 contains 15 residues. CDR3 sequence (DNA): TGTGCCAGCAGCCAATGGGGGCTCTCGGTCAATGAGCAGTTCTTC. This translates into CASSQWGLSVNEQFF.

This clone was recorded a few times. The genes are TRBV28 and TRBJ2-7; the match to TRBD2 covers 11 bases. With 5 bases clipped from V and 3 bases from J, the junction kept 6 bases outside the gene matches. The CDR3 spans 15 residues. CDR1 and CDR2 from the germline V gene are MDHEN and SYDVKM. The CDR3 DNA is TGTGCCAGCAGTGGTGGGACTAGCGGTATCTACGAGCAGTACTTC. Its protein product is CASSGGTSGIYEQYF.

The DNA of the CDR3 is TGTGCTAGTGGTTTGGTCCTACGGGGGGCGCAGGATGAGCAGTTCTTC. Its translation is CASGLVLRGAQDEQFF. The chain has TRBV12-5 and TRBJ2-1; TRBD2 might be the D (7 bases). This CDR3 is 16 amino acids long. V lost 0 bases, J lost 8 bases, and 17 bases lay in between. The germline gives CDR1 LGHNT, CDR2 FRNRAP.

This clone has a handful of counts. The rearrangement uses TRBV28 and TRBJ2-7; TRBD2 matches 8 bases. The J segment lost 5 bases and the V segment lost 3 bases, leaving 6 bases of the junction unmatched. There are 14 residues in the CDR3. From germline, CDR1 is MDHEN and CDR2 SYDVKM. The CDR3 is CASSFGTSAHEQYF. The DNA for the CDR3 is TGTGCCAGCAGTTTCGGGACTAGTGCTCACGAGCAGTACTTC.

This clone was recorded a few times. The chain uses TRBV30 and TRBJ1-1; D possibly corresponds to TRBD1 (6 bases). Trimming left V 0 bases short and J 0 bases short, with 11 bases between. Germline CDR1 is GTSNPN and CDR2 is SVGIG (reference sequence). The CDR3 covers 15 residues. This chain's CDR3 is CAWSVLGQMNTEAFF. DNA of the CDR3: TGTGCCTGGAGTGTACTTGGACAGATGAACACTGAAGCTTTCTTT.

The rearrangement links TRBV25-1 to TRBJ2-3; D remains unclear. V lost 2 bases, J lost 0 bases, and 6 bases lay in between. The CDR3 loop spans 14 amino acids. Per the germline V gene, CDR1 is MGHDK and CDR2 is SYGVNS. CDR3 nucleotides: TGTGCCAGCAGTGAAGGGCTTAGCACAGATACGCAGTATTTT. Translation: CASSEGLSTDTQYF.

The sample holds a few counts of this clone. V gene TRBV7-2 combines with J gene TRBJ2-7; D is possibly TRBD2 (6 bases). Germline-derived CDR1 and CDR2 are SGHTA and FQGNSA. The length of the CDR3 is 15 residues. V lost 5 bases, J lost 6 bases, and 20 bases lay in between. The DNA of the CDR3 is TGTGCCAGCAGCGCACGGAGGGGCAGGGCTTCCGAGCAGTACTTC. It specifies CASSARRGRASEQYF.

The table lists this clone with a few counts. The rearrangement joins TRBV15 to TRBJ2-5; D perhaps matches TRBD1 (6 bases). This CDR3 comprises 15 residues. V shed 0 bases and J shed 5 bases, with 13 bases lying between them. Germline V gene data show CDR1 as LNHNV and CDR2 as YYDKDF (reference sequence). CDR3 residues: CATSRDQGPWETQYF. The CDR3 DNA reads TGTGCCACCAGCAGAGATCAGGGGCCATGGGAGACCCAGTACTTC. Full variable domain (rest looked up from reference TRBV15 and TRBJ2-5): DAMVIQNPRYQVTQFGKPVTLSCSQTLNHNVMYWYQQKSSQAPKLLFHYYDKDFNNEADTPDNFQSRRPNTSFCFLDIRSPGLGDTAMYLCATSRDQGPWETQYFGPGTRLLVL.

This clone was seen more than once but under ten times. The chain carries TRBV7-2 and TRBJ2-7; 14 bases align to TRBD2. The ends lost 6 bases at V and 2 bases at J; junction bases unmatched: 3. CDR3 size: 15 residues. From germline, CDR1 is SGHTA and CDR2 FQGNSA. CDR3 loop: CASRRLAGGAYEQYF. The CDR3 coding sequence is TGTGCCAGCAGACGACTAGCGGGGGGGGCCTACGAGCAGTACTTC.

The chain links TRBV6-1 to TRBJ1-5; 8 bases fit TRBD1. J lost 2 bases, V lost 7 bases, and 7 bases had no gene match. The CDR3 loop spans 15 amino acids. The germline CDR1 and CDR2 sequences are MNHNS and SASEGT. The CDR3 DNA follows: TGTGCCAGCAACCTAGGACAGGGAGGCAATCAGCCCCAGCATTTT. Its translation is CASNLGQGGNQPQHF.

This clone was counted only a few times. The rearrangement joins TRBV21-1 to TRBJ1-1; the table assigns TRBD1, which was not confirmed against the DNA. TRBV21-1 is a recognized pseudogene. The CDR3 covers 17 residues. CDR3 loop: CASSNPWDRESGWLAFF. In DNA, the CDR3 is TGTGCCAGCAGCAACCCCTGGGACAGGGAGTCGGGGTGGCTAGCTTTCTTT.

This clone was counted a few times. This sequence joins TRBV28 and TRBJ1-2; perhaps TRBD1 as D (6 bases). Germline V gene data show CDR1 as MDHEN and CDR2 as SYDVKM. This CDR3 contains 12 residues. The ends were cut back, 5 bases at V and 8 bases at J, with 12 bases in the middle. CDR3 coding DNA: TGTGCCAGCAGTACAGGGAAACACGGCTACACCTTC. It is translated as CASSTGKHGYTF.